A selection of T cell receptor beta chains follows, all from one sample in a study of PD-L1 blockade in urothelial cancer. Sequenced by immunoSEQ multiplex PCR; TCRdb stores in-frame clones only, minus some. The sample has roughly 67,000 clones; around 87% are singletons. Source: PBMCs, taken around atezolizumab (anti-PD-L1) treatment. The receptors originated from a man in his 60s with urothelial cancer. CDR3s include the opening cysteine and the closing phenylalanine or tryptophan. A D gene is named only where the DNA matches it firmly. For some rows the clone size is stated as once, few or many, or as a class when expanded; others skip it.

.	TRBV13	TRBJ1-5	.	CASSFQGINQPQHF	TGTGCCAGCAGCTTCCAGGGAATTAATCAGCCCCAGCATTTT
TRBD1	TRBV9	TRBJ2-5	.	CASSVTGTASQETQYF	TGTGCCAGCAGCGTAACCGGGACAGCGTCACAAGAGACCCAGTACTTC
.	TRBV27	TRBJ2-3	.	CASGRDVTQYF	TGTGCCAGCGGCAGGGATGTTACGCAGTATTTT
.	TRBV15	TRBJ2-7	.	CATSATGEQYF	TGTGCCACCAGCGCGACGGGCGAGCAGTACTTC
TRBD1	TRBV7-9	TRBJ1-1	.	CASSLEGQVLSKAFF	TGTGCCAGCAGCTTAGAAGGACAGGTGCTATCTAAAGCTTTCTTT
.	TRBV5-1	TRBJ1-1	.	CASSLAQTKNTEAFF	TGCGCCAGCAGCTTGGCGCAGACAAAGAACACTGAAGCTTTCTTT
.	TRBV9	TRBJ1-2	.	CASSVGTHNYGYTF	TGTGCCAGCAGCGTAGGGACACACAACTATGGCTACACCTTC
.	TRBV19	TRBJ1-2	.	CASSSEEGFRYGYTF	TGTGCCAGTAGTTCAGAGGAGGGTTTTCGATATGGCTACACCTTC
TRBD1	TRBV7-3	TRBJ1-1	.	CASSLGTGEAFF	TGTGCCAGCAGCTTAGGGACAGGCGAAGCTTTCTTT
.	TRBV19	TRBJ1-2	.	CASSNSAIYGYTF	TGTGCCAGTTCCAACAGTGCGATCTATGGCTACACCTTC
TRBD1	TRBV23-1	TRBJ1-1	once	CASGGQHHRTEAFF	TGCGCCAGCGGGGGACAGCATCACAGGACTGAAGCTTTCTTT
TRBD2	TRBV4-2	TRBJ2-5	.	CASSRASGQQETQYF	TGTGCCAGCAGCCGAGCTAGCGGGCAACAAGAGACCCAGTACTTC
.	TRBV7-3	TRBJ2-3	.	CASSLPPGMQYF	TGTGCCAGCAGCTTACCCCCCGGGATGCAGTATTTT
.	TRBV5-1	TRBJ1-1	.	CASSLGVAGGSEAFF	TGCGCCAGCAGCTTGGGGGTAGCCGGGGGATCTGAAGCTTTCTTT
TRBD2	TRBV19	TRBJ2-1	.	CASSRNSGGHHEQFF	TGTGCCAGTAGTAGGAACTCGGGAGGGCATCATGAGCAGTTCTTC
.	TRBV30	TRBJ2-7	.	CAWSVVGRAHEQYF	TGTGCCTGGAGTGTCGTAGGCAGGGCCCACGAGCAGTACTTC
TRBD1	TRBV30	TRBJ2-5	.	CAWDRQGRETQYF	TGTGCCTGGGACAGACAGGGAAGAGAGACCCAGTACTTC
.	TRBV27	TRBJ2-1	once	CASSPGWSSYNEQFF	TGTGCCAGCAGTCCCGGGTGGAGCTCCTACAATGAGCAGTTCTTC
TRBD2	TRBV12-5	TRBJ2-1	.	CASGLARLAGGPGYNEQFF	TGTGCTAGTGGTTTGGCCAGACTAGCGGGGGGGCCGGGGTACAATGAGCAGTTCTTC
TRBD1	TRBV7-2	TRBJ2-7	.	CASSSTDRGHHEQYF	TGTGCCAGCAGCTCGACCGACAGGGGGCATCACGAGCAGTACTTC
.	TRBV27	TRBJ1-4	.	CASRGNGRDGEKLFF	TGTGCCAGCAGAGGGAACGGCAGGGATGGCGAAAAACTGTTTTTT
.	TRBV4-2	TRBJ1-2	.	CASSQEHNSNYGYTF	TGTGCCAGCAGCCAAGAACACAACAGTAACTATGGCTACACCTTC
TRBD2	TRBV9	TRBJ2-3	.	CASSPIGGVTDTQYF	TGTGCCAGCAGCCCAATCGGGGGGGTAACAGATACGCAGTATTTT
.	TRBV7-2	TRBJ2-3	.	CASSIAWQTDTQYF	TGTGCCAGCAGCATAGCATGGCAAACAGATACGCAGTATTTT
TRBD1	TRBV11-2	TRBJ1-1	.	CASSSWTGGTEAFF	TGTGCCAGCAGCTCTTGGACAGGGGGCACTGAAGCTTTCTTT
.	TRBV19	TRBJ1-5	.	CASSIVGGGNQPQHF	TGTGCCAGTAGTATAGTAGGCGGGGGCAATCAGCCCCAGCATTTT
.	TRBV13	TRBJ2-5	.	CASSLQVHQETQYF	TGTGCCAGCAGCCTACAGGTTCACCAAGAGACCCAGTACTTC
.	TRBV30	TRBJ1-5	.	CAWRLDGAQHF	TGTGCCTGGAGGCTGGACGGGGCCCAGCATTTT
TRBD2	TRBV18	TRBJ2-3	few	CASSPLAGGTDTQYF	TGTGCCAGCTCACCACTAGCGGGGGGCACAGATACGCAGTATTTT
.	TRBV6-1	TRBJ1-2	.	CASSLGTNSLAGYTF	TGTGCCAGCAGCCTAGGGACAAACTCCTTGGCGGGCTACACCTTC
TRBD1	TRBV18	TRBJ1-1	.	CASSPAQGGVTEAFF	TGTGCCAGCTCACCGGCACAGGGGGGGGTTACTGAAGCTTTCTTT
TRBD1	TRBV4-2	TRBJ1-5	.	CASSQDRGAPQHF	TGTGCCAGCAGCCAGGACAGGGGGGCGCCCCAGCATTTT
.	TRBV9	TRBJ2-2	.	CASSVTTTRTGELFF	TGTGCCAGCAGCGTAACTACGACGAGAACCGGGGAGCTGTTTTTT
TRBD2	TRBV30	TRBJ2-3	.	CAWSSDGLAGTDTQYF	TGTGCCTGGAGTTCGGATGGACTAGCGGGCACAGATACGCAGTATTTT
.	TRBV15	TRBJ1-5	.	CATSSWTSRQPQHF	TGTGCCACCAGCAGCTGGACATCCCGTCAGCCCCAGCATTTT
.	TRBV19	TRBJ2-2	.	CASSNRRQRRGELFF	TGTGCCAGTAGTAACAGGAGACAGCGTCGGGGGGAGCTGTTTTTT
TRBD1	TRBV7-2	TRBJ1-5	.	CASSLSGGAGNQPQHF	TGTGCCAGCAGCCTTTCAGGGGGCGCAGGCAATCAGCCCCAGCATTTT
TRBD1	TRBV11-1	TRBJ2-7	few	CASSLYPTRGLNYEQYF	TGTGCCAGCAGCTTATATCCTACCAGGGGGCTAAACTACGAGCAGTACTTC
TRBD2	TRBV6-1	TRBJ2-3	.	CASSEASLAGGRNTQYF	TGTGCCAGCAGTGAAGCCTCCCTAGCGGGGGGGCGGAATACGCAGTATTTT
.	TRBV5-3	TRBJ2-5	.	CARSLGLGAGETQYF	TGTGCCAGAAGCTTGGGACTAGGGGCAGGGGAGACCCAGTACTTC
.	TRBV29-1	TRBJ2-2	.	CSVAGILGGELFF	TGCAGCGTAGCCGGGATCCTGGGGGGGGAGCTGTTTTTT
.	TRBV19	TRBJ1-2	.	CASSPGQSKGYGYTF	TGTGCCAGTAGTCCAGGACAGAGCAAGGGATATGGCTACACCTTC
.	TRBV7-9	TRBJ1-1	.	CASSFRDLTEAFF	TGTGCCAGCAGCTTCAGGGATCTCACTGAAGCTTTCTTT
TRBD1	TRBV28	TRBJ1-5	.	CASRSRGGTGANQPQHF	TGTGCCAGCAGATCTCGGGGGGGGACAGGGGCCAATCAGCCCCAGCATTTT
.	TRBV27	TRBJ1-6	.	CASSSGFYNSPLHF	TGTGCCAGCAGTTCCGGGTTCTATAATTCACCCCTCCACTTT
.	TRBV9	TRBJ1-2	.	CASSVLGSGSGYTF	TGTGCCAGCAGCGTATTAGGGTCGGGAAGTGGCTACACCTTC
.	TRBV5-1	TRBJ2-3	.	CASSLGSFTDTQYF	TGCGCCAGCAGCTTAGGTAGCTTCACAGATACGCAGTATTTT
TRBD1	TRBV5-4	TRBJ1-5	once	CASSPGTGSNQPQHF	TGTGCCAGCAGCCCCGGGACAGGGAGCAATCAGCCCCAGCATTTT
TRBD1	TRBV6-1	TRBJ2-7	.	CASSDTQGPYEQYF	TGTGCCAGCAGTGATACACAGGGGCCCTACGAGCAGTACTTC
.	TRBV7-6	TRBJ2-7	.	CASSSMGVVDEQYF	TGTGCCAGCAGCTCAATGGGAGTAGTGGACGAGCAGTACTTC
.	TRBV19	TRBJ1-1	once	CASSPDLGGTEAFF	TGTGCCAGTAGTCCAGACCTGGGGGGGACTGAAGCTTTCTTT